This T cell receptor (beta chain) was identified during a study of T cell responses to AZD1222 COVID-19 vaccine. Overall study findings and caveats: Nearly half of spike-specific TCRs reportedly go after variant regions that carry no mutations.

The CDR3 contains 13 residues. V was clipped by 2 bases and J by 2 bases, with 7 bases between them. Germline V CDR1 and CDR2: MNHEY, SVGAGI. Method: immunoSEQ multiplex PCR; TCRdb's copy keeps in-frame clones and lacks some. The repertoire holds around 100,000 clones, with around nine tenths as singletons. Concerning this clone itself: The target antigen is unknown.

The sample here was peripheral blood, taken on day 0 of AZD1222 vaccination. The receptor was derived from an adult in good health. The chain combines TRBV6-5 with TRBJ2-7, with D perhaps TRBD1 (6 bases). CDR3 nucleotides: TGTGCCAGCAGTTACGGGGGCCCCTACGAGCAGTACTTC. This sequence encodes CASSYGGPYEQYF.